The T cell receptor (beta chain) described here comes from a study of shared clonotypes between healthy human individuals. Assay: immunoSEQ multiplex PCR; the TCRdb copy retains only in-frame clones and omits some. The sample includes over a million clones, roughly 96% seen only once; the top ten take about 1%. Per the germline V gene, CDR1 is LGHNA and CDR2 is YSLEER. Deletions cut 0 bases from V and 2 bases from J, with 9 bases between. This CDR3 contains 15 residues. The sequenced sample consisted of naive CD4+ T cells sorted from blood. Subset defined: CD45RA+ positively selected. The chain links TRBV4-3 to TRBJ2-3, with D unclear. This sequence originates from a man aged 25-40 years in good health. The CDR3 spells CASSQDAVHTDTQYF. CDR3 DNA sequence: TGCGCCAGCAGCCAAGACGCGGTACACACAGATACGCAGTATTTT.